This T cell receptor beta chain is drawn from a study of blood T cell repertoires in COVID-19. Study in general: From the United States, Italy and Spain came samples of acute and convalescent COVID-19. The cDNA or gDNA used as material had been derived from T cells, B-cell-depleted T cells, or PBMCs.

Deletions cut 0 bases from V and 2 bases from J, with 11 bases between. Germline assignment: CDR1 SGHDT and CDR2 YYEEEE. The CDR3 is made up of 15 amino acids. This clone was counted a single time. Enrollment of patients from Seattle took place during active infection, with longitudinal follow-up. Per the authors' pipeline: By means of reference gene primer amplification, nucleated cell counts were estimated. The assay was immunoSEQ multiplex PCR, and TCRdb's table has in-frame clones only and misses some. V and J calls plus clone size are reproduced from that table; the DNA served to infer D and trimming. The sample consists of 110,000 or so clones, more than 80% of them appearing once.

The clonotype originates from an older woman with COVID-19, enrolled during active disease. The chain combines TRBV5-6 with TRBJ1-2, with TRBD1 as a possible D gene (5 bases). What was sequenced was peripheral blood. CDR3 residues: CASSLVDIRNYGYTF. The CDR3, as DNA: TGTGCCAGCAGCTTGGTGGACATACGAAACTATGGCTACACCTTC.